The present T cell receptor (beta chain) was sequenced within a study of blood T cell repertoires in COVID-19. Study summary: Sample material is recorded as cDNA or gDNA derived from T cells, B-cell-depleted T cells, or PBMCs.

Original handling: Estimated nucleated cell counts came from reference gene primer amplification. Measured with immunoSEQ multiplex PCR; TCRdb has only the in-frame clones, and not every one. V, J and clone size are taken as reported in that table, and D and trimming were inferred from the DNA itself. The sample consists of 110,000 or so clones, around 81% of them appearing once. Germline CDR1 WSHSY, CDR2 SAAADI. CDR3 size: 14 residues. Germline trimming cut 7 bases from V and 3 bases from J; bases unmatched to any gene: 7. The sequencing input was peripheral blood. This chain uses TRBV10-2 with TRBJ2-7; 9 nucleotides agree with TRBD2. The receptor's source is a man older than 75 with acute or convalescent COVID-19. The CDR3 coding sequence is TGCGCCAGCATACTAACTAGCGGGCGCTACGAGCAGTACTTC. Its protein product is CASILTSGRYEQYF.